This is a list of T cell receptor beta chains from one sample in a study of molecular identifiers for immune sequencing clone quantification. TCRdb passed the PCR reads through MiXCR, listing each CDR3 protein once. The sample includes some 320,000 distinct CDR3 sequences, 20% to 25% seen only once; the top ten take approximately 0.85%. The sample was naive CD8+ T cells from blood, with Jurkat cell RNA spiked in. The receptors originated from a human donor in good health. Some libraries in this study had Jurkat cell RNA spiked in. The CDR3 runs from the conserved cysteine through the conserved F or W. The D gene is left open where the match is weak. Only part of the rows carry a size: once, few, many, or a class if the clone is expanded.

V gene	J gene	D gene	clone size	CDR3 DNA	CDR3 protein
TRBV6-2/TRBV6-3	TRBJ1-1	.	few	TGTGCCAGCGGGCTCCCGCGGGCTGAAGCTTTCTTC	CASGLPRAEAFF
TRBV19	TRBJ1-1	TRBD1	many	TGTGCCAGTAGTACACAGCCGGGACAGCGACCTGAAGCTTTCTTT	CASSTQPGQRPEAFF
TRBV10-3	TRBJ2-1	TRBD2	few	TGTGCCACGACTAGCGGGGGGACATACAATGAGCAGTTCTTC	CATTSGGTYNEQFF
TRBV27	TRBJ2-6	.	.	TGTGCCAGCAGTTGGGGCGGCGGAACCTCTGGGGCCAACGTCCTGACTTTC	CASSWGGGTSGANVLTF
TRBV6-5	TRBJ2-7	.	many	TGTGCCAGCAGTTACTCCTCCGGACAGCTAGGGTCCTACGAGCAGTACTTC	CASSYSSGQLGSYEQYF
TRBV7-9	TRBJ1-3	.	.	TGTGCCAGCAGCTTAGAGGGGGGTTCCTCTGGAAACACCATATATTTT	CASSLEGGSSGNTIYF
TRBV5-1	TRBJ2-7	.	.	TGCGCCAGCAGCTTGTACGCAGACTACGAGCAGTACTTC	CASSLYADYEQYF
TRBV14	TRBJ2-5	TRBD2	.	TGTGCCAGCAGCCACCCCGGCCAGCTAGCGGGAGGTCCTGGGGAGACCCAGTACTTC	CASSHPGQLAGGPGETQYF
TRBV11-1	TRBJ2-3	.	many	TGTGCCAGCCGGAGGGGGTTCGCGGACGACTACACTAGCACAGATACGCAGTATTTT	CASRRGFADDYTSTDTQYF
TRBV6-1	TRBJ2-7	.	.	TGTGCCAGCAGGACATTTGGGACGTACGAGCAGTACTTC	CASRTFGTYEQYF
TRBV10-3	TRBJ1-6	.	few	TGTGCCATCAGTGCATCAGGACTGGATTCACCCCTCCACTTT	CAISASGLDSPLHF
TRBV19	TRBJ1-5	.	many	TGTGCCAGTAGTATTTGGAGGGGTGCGAGCAATCAGCCCCAGCATTTT	CASSIWRGASNQPQHF
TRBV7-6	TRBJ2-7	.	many	TGTGCCAGCAGCTCGACCAGCATCTACGAGCAGTACTTC	CASSSTSIYEQYF
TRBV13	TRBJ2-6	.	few	TGTGCCAGCAGCGCTACGTCTGGGGCCAACGTCCTGACTTTC	CASSATSGANVLTF
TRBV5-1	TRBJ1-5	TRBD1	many	TGCGCCAGCAGCTTGGTCGGGACAGATCTTAGCAATCAGCCCCAGCATTTT	CASSLVGTDLSNQPQHF
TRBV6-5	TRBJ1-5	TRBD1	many	TGTGCCAGCAGTTACGTGCAGGGGGGGCAGCCCCAGCATTTT	CASSYVQGGQPQHF
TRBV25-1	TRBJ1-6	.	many	TGTGCCAGCCTTGTTGGGGTGACCCTCCACTTT	CASLVGVTLHF
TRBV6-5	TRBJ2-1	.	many	TGTGCCAGCAGCTCAACGCAGGTCCAAAGGCGGTTCTTC	CASSSTQVQRRFF
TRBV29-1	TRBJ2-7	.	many	TGCAGCGTTGTCTCGGGGTCACGGTACGAGCAGTACTTC	CSVVSGSRYEQYF
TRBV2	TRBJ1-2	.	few	TGTGCCAGCAGTGAAGGAGACGGGAGAAACTTTTATGGCTACACCTTC	CASSEGDGRNFYGYTF
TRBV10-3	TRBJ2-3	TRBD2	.	TGTGCCATCGCTAGCGGGACTAGCACAGATACGCAGTATTTT	CAIASGTSTDTQYF
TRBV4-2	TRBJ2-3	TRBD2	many	TGTGCCAGCAGCCAAGATGGGCTAGCGGTGAGCACAGATACGCAGTATTTT	CASSQDGLAVSTDTQYF
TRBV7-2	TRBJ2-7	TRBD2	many	TGTGCCAGCAGCTTAGTGGCGGGGGACTACGAGCAGTACTTC	CASSLVAGDYEQYF
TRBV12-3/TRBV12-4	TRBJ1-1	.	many	TGTGCCAGCAGTCCAGTTCGTGGGCTCATAGCTTTCTTT	CASSPVRGLIAFF
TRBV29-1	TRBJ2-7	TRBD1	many	TGCAGCGTCCGGACAGGGGAGGACTACGAGCAGTACTTC	CSVRTGEDYEQYF
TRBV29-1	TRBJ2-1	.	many	TGCAGCGTTGAGGGGGTCCCGGCCGATGAGCAGTTCTTC	CSVEGVPADEQFF
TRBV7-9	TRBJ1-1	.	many	TGTGCCAGCAGCCCAATGGGGGGGCCGAACACTGAAGCTTTCTTT	CASSPMGGPNTEAFF
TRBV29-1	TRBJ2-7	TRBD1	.	TGCAGCGTTGAACAGGGGGACTCCTACGAGCAGTACTTC	CSVEQGDSYEQYF
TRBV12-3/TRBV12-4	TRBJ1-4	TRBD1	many	TGTGCCAGCAGTTCGGGACAGGAAAATGAAAAACTGTTTTTT	CASSSGQENEKLFF
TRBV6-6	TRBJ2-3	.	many	TGTGCCAGCAACCTGGGGCGCACAGATACGCAGTATTTT	CASNLGRTDTQYF
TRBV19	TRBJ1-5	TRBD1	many	TGTGCCAGTAGTATCGGACAGGGGTGGCAGCCCCAGCATTTT	CASSIGQGWQPQHF
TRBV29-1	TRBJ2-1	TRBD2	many	TGCAGCGTCCTAGGGACTAGCGGGGGATACAATGAGCAGTTCTTC	CSVLGTSGGYNEQFF
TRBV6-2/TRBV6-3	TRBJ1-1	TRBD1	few	TGTGCCAGCGCTATCTCCCGACAGGGAGTGAACACTGAAGCTTTCTTT	CASAISRQGVNTEAFF
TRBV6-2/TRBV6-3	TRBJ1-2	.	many	TGTGCCAGCAGACCGATACACGCTAACTATGGCTACACCTTC	CASRPIHANYGYTF
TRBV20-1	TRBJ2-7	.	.	TGCAGTTCCCCCCCAACAGGAAACTCCTACGAGCAGTACTTC	CSSPPTGNSYEQYF
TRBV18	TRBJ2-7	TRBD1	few	TGTGCCAGCTCACCAGAGGACAGGGGGCCCCTCTACTACGAGCAGTACTTC	CASSPEDRGPLYYEQYF
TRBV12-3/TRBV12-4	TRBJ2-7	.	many	TGTGCCAGCAGTCCGACACTTGCCTACGAGCAGTACTTC	CASSPTLAYEQYF
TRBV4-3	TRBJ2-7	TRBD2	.	TGCGCCAGCAGCCGAGATTCTAGCGGGGGTTACGAGCAGTACTTC	CASSRDSSGGYEQYF
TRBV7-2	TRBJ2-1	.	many	TGTGCCAGCAGCTTAGATTCCTACAATGAGCAGTTCTTC	CASSLDSYNEQFF
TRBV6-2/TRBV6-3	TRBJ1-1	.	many	TGTGCCAGCAGTTACGGGGGAGTAGGCACTGAAGCTTTCTTT	CASSYGGVGTEAFF
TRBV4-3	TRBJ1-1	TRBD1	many	TGCGCCAGCAGCCAAGATTTCACAGGGGATCTTGAAGCTTTCTTT	CASSQDFTGDLEAFF
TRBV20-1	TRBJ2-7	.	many	TGCAGTGCCCCTGTTCGGGAGTTCGAGCAGTACTTC	CSAPVREFEQYF
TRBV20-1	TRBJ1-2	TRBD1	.	TGCAGTGCTGGAGACAGGGCTTATGGCTACACCTTC	CSAGDRAYGYTF
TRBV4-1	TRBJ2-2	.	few	TGCGCCAGCAGCCAAGATCGGGGATGGGTCGGCACCGGGGAGCTGTTTTTT	CASSQDRGWVGTGELFF
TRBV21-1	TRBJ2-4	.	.	TGTGCCACCCTTGGGGGTAGGAGGGAGGCCAAAAACATTCAGTACTTC	CATLGGRREAKNIQYF
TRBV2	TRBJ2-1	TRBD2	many	TGTGCCAGCAGGGAGGCCTCTAGCGGGATCGACAATGAGCAGTTCTTC	CASREASSGIDNEQFF